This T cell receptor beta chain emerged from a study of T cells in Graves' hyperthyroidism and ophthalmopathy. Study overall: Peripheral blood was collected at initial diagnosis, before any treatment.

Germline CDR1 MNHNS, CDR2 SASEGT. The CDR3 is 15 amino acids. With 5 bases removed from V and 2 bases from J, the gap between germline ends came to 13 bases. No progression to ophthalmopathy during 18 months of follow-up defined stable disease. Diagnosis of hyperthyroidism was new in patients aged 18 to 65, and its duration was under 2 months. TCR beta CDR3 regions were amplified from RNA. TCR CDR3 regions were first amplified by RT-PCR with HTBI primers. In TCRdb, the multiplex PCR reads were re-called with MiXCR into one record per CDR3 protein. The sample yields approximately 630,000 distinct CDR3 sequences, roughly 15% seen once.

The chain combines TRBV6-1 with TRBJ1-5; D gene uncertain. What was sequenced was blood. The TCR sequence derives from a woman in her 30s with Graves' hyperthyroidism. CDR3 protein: CASSFLPPGNQPQHF. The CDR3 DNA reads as TGTGCCAGCAGTTTCCTCCCCCCGGGCAATCAGCCCCAGCATTTT.